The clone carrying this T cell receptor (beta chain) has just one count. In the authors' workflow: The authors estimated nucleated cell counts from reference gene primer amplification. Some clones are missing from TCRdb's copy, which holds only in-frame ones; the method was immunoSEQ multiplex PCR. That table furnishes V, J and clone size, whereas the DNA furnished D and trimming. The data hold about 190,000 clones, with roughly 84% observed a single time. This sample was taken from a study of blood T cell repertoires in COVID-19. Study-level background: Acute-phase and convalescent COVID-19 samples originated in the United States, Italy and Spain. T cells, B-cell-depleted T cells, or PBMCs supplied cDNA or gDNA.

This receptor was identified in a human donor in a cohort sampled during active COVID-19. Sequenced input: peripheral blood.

CDR3 sequence reads: CASSLSLVAIYF. DNA of the CDR3: TGTGCCAGCAGCTTATCACTGGTGGCCATATATTTT. The chain is built from TRBV7-9 and TRBJ1-3, with D unclear. Germline V CDR1 and CDR2: SEHNR, FQNEAQ (reference sequence). Trimming removed 2 bases from V and 11 bases from J, with 10 bases in between. The CDR3 runs 12 residues.